This T cell receptor (beta chain) stems from a study of CD8 T cells in ankylosing spondylitis. Study results and limitations: One TCR beta motif, made up of under ten highly homologous variants, appeared characteristic of ankylosing spondylitis blood. Before this, some motif variants had been reported in reactive arthritis synovial fluid and blood.

This clonotype was seen at least ten times. Antigen: not known. V was cut by 0 bases and J by 10 bases, with 9 bases left in between. The CDR3 sequence is 13 residues long. Germline V gives CDR1 LGHNA, CDR2 YSLEER. 5'-RACE, quantitative and with molecular barcodes, yielded the TCR beta libraries. One entry per CDR3 protein, called by TCRdb with MiXCR from the 5' RACE reads. The table includes around 490,000 distinct CDR3 sequences, approximately 5.3% detected once. V gene TRBV4-3 combines with J gene TRBJ1-4; tentative D call: TRBD1 (5 bases). The sequence came from a male donor with ankylosing spondylitis. Sequencing was done on a sample of blood, either unsorted or a sorted T cell fraction (not recorded which). The CDR3, as DNA: TGCGCCAGCAGCCAAGATCGAGACAGAAAACTGTTTTTT. Encoded protein: CASSQDRDRKLFF.